The entry below gives a single TCR beta chain sequence along with its context. Its matching antigen is unknown. This record comes from a study of cytomegalovirus exposure and HLA in healthy donors. The study's findings and limits: Among immune exposure information, only CMV serostatus was available. Later analysis suggested most CMV-associated TCR beta chains were HLA-restricted. At a 0.05 false discovery rate, a later analysis found about 17,000 TCR beta sequences to be associated with HLA alleles.

Amplification used 60 Vbeta primers and 13 Jbeta primers. Clones were sequenced by immunoSEQ multiplex PCR, and TCRdb holds only the in-frame ones, with some missing. The data show about 130,000 clones, with over 70% seen just once and around 2.5% held by the top ten. Germline lookup yields CDR1 SGHTA and CDR2 FQGNSA. The CDR3 is 15 amino acids. Losses at the gene ends were 1 base for V and 5 bases for J; bases not matched to a gene: 7. The material sequenced was PBMCs. This TCR was sampled from a woman in her sixties in good health and CMV-seropositive. J is TRBJ1-1 and V is TRBV7-2, with 7 bases matching TRBD1. The CDR3 DNA reads TGTGCCAGCAGCTTAGGACCGGGACAGAGGACTGAAGCTTTCTTT. Translation gives CASSLGPGQRTEAFF.